The 16 T cell receptor beta chains given below trace back to one sample, sequenced in a study of T-cell reconstitution after alpha-beta-depleted transplantation in children. TCRbeta library construction was performed incorporating unique molecular identifiers. TCRdb called the PCR reads again in MiXCR, with one record for every CDR3 protein. The table includes 700,000 to 950,000 distinct CDR3 sequences, about 15% detected once. Material: PBMCs, mostly from graft donor cells, obtained 360 days after TCRalphabeta/CD19-depleted stem cell transplant. These receptors were taken from a male patient aged 10 to 17 who had a stem cell transplant for acute lymphoblastic leukemia, so the T cells may come from the graft donor.

The chain couples TRBV6-4 to TRBJ2-3; TRBD2 aligns across 8 bases. Germline CDR1 MRHNA, CDR2 SNTAGT. The trim removed 5 bases at V and 0 bases at J, leaving 7 bases unmatched. The CDR3 runs to 16 residues. In nucleotides, the CDR3 is TGTGCCAGCAGTTTAACTAGCGGCTTTAGCACAGATACGCAGTATTTT. Translating gives CASSLTSGFSTDTQYF.

This clonotype was counted many times. V is TRBV2 and J is TRBJ2-3; D not certain. The germline V and J ends were trimmed by 5 bases and 2 bases, with 5 bases remaining between them. This CDR3 is 12 amino acids long. The germline gives CDR1 SNHLY, CDR2 FYNNEI. CDR3 nucleotides: TGTGCCAGCAGTAGGGACACAGATACGCAGTATTTT. It is translated as CASSRDTDTQYF.

V is TRBV5-1 and J is TRBJ2-1; 8 bases are a match to TRBD1. This CDR3 is built from 15 residues. V shed 4 bases and J 4 bases; nucleotides not matched to a gene: 7. CDR1 is SGHRS, CDR2 YFSETQ, per germline. CDR3 residues: CASSRRGQEYNEQFF. The CDR3 nucleotides are TGCGCCAGCAGCCGCCGGGGACAGGAATACAATGAGCAGTTCTTC.

This clonotype was picked up a small number of times. The chain uses TRBV27 and TRBJ2-1; 14 nucleotides agree with TRBD2. The CDR3 totals 16 residues. J gave up 7 bases and V 4 bases, and 6 bases lay outside the gene matches. Germline V gene lookup returns CDR1 MNHEY and CDR2 SMNVEV (reference sequence). The CDR3, as DNA: TGTGCCAGCAGTTACATTGGACTAGCGGGAGGTAATGAGCAGTTCTTC. Translation gives CASSYIGLAGGNEQFF.

The chain combines TRBV4-1 with TRBJ2-7; TRBD2 aligns across 9 bases. Losses at the gene ends were 3 bases for V and 5 bases for J; bases not matched to a gene: 11. Germline V CDR1 and CDR2: MGHRA, YSYEKL. The CDR3 consists of 16 residues. CDR3 loop: CASSQGRAGGVHEQYF. For the CDR3, the DNA is TGCGCCAGCAGCCAGGGAAGAGCGGGAGGCGTCCACGAGCAGTACTTC.

This clonotype was picked up many times. The genes are TRBV7-2 and TRBJ2-1, with TRBD2 matching over 11 bases. V shed 8 bases and J 5 bases; nucleotides not matched to a gene: 5. The CDR3 is made up of 14 amino acids. Germline-derived CDR1 and CDR2 are SGHTA and FQGNSA. The CDR3 is CASGGLAANNEQFF. The CDR3 DNA reads TGTGCCAGCGGGGGACTAGCGGCTAACAATGAGCAGTTCTTC.

CDR3 sequence: CASSLALGRGDGANVLTF. DNA for the CDR3: TGTGCCAGCAGCTTAGCCCTTGGTCGCGGGGACGGGGCCAACGTCCTGACTTTC. The rearrangement links TRBV7-2 to TRBJ2-6; D is possibly TRBD2 (6 bases). This CDR3 comprises 18 residues. Germline CDR1 and CDR2: SGHTA and FQGNSA. Between the trimmed V and J ends, which lost 0 bases and 4 bases, there was a span of 16 bases.

The rearrangement uses TRBV6-4 and TRBJ2-4; D remains unclear. V shed 1 base and J shed 0 bases, with 16 bases lying between them. Germline CDR1 MRHNA, CDR2 SNTAGT. The CDR3 spans 18 residues. CDR3 sequence: CASSDYNRHRLAKNIQYF. The CDR3 DNA sequence: TGTGCCAGCAGTGACTATAATCGTCACCGACTAGCCAAAAACATTCAGTACTTC.

The rearrangement joins TRBV10-3 to TRBJ2-5, with no clear D. This CDR3 has 14 amino acids. Germline lookup yields CDR1 ENHRY and CDR2 SYGVKD. Deletions cut 3 bases from V and 1 base from J, with 9 bases between. This CDR3 is CAISDPRRQETQYF. In DNA, the CDR3 is TGTGCCATCAGTGACCCGAGACGCCAAGAGACCCAGTACTTC.

This clonotype has a handful of counts. This chain links TRBV12-3 or TRBV12-4 with TRBJ2-5, with D tentatively TRBD2 (6 bases). The CDR3 length is 15 residues. Trimming cost V 0 bases and J 9 bases, with 17 bases left between them. CDR3 in DNA: TGTGCCAGCAGTTTAGCGTTGCGGACCGGAGGGGCCCAGTACTTC. This gives the protein CASSLALRTGGAQYF.

In this sample, this clonotype turned up a few times. The rearrangement links TRBV29-1 to TRBJ2-3, with 11 bases matching TRBD1. The CDR3 extends over 15 amino acids. The ends lost 6 bases at V and 3 bases at J; junction bases unmatched: 8. In germline, CDR1 is SQVTM, CDR2 ANQGSEA. In DNA, the CDR3 is TGCAGCGTCGCGTTCGGACAGGGGGCTACAGATACGCAGTATTTT. Amino acid sequence: CSVAFGQGATDTQYF.

A word on this clonotype: This may be a read error, as it is one base from a much larger clone. The chain links TRBV7-3 to TRBJ2-1; weak D call: TRBD2 (5 bases). Per germline, CDR1 SGHTA and CDR2 FQGTGA. This CDR3 region has 12 residues. CDR3 coding DNA: TGTGCCAGCACCTTACTCGGAGGAGAGCATTTCTTC. This encodes CASTLLGGEHFF.

This clonotype was observed a handful of times. The rearrangement joins TRBV4-1 to TRBJ2-1, with 13 nucleotides matching TRBD2. This CDR3 contains 17 residues. Germline assignment: CDR1 MGHRA and CDR2 YSYEKL. V was clipped by 2 bases and J by 7 bases; unmatched bases: 8. The CDR3 coding sequence is TGCGCCAGCAGCCAACTGGGACTAGCGGGGTCCAGGAATGAGCAGTTCTTC. Its protein product is CASSQLGLAGSRNEQFF.

The chain couples TRBV5-1 to TRBJ2-7, with a possible D match to TRBD2 (5 bases). Germline values: CDR1 SGHRS, CDR2 YFSETQ. V lost 0 bases to trimming and J lost 4 bases, with 14 bases between them. The CDR3 is 15 amino acids. The DNA for the CDR3 is TGCGCCAGCAGCTTGGCCGGGATTAGATCTTACGAGCAGTACTTC. Protein sequence: CASSLAGIRSYEQYF.

This chain uses TRBV5-1 with TRBJ2-7; 8 bases line up with TRBD1. CDR1 SGHRS and CDR2 YFSETQ come from the germline V gene. There are 15 residues in the CDR3. V shed 5 bases, J shed 3 bases, and the junction held 10 bases outside the gene matches. CDR3: CASRLGQGPNYEQYF. In nucleotides, the CDR3 is TGCGCCAGCAGGCTCGGACAGGGCCCTAACTACGAGCAGTACTTC.

V usage is TRBV20-1 and J usage is TRBJ2-1, with 9 bases identical to TRBD2. Unmatched junction bases numbered 10, after V lost 5 bases and J lost 2 bases. This CDR3 has 16 residues. The V gene's germline CDR1 is DFQATT and CDR2 SNEGSKA (reference sequence). CDR3 region: CSALEIAGEAYNEQFF. The CDR3 DNA reads as TGCAGTGCTCTAGAAATAGCGGGAGAAGCCTACAATGAGCAGTTCTTC.